The 26 T cell receptor beta chains below come from one sample, sequenced in a study of OX40 agonist ivuxolimab in advanced cancers. Assay: immunoSEQ multiplex PCR; the TCRdb copy retains only in-frame clones and omits some. The sample contains 50,000 to 80,000 clones, around 84% of which appear only once. Sequenced here: CD4+ or CD8+ T cells sorted from blood, sampled in a trial of the OX40 agonist ivuxolimab. The receptor set was obtained from an adult with an advanced solid tumor such as melanoma, head and neck, liver or kidney cancer.

This clone appeared a few times. The rearrangement uses TRBV10-3 and TRBJ2-7; D is possibly TRBD1 (6 bases). The CDR3 runs 14 residues. The germline V gene encodes CDR1 ENHRY and CDR2 SYGVKD. The ends were cut back, 6 bases at V and 6 bases at J, with 18 bases in the middle. The CDR3 DNA is TGTGCCATCAGGACGTTGCAGGGGTCTACCGAGCAGTACTTC. Its translation is CAIRTLQGSTEQYF.

The chain combines TRBV7-2 with TRBJ2-3; 12 bases map to TRBD2. V gave up 5 bases and J gave up 7 bases; unmatched junction bases: 10. The CDR3 totals 16 residues. Germline CDR1 and CDR2: SGHTA and FQGNSA. In DNA, the CDR3 is TGTGCCAGCAGCCGTGAGGGCGGACTAGCGGGGCATACGCAGTATTTT. Translated, it gives CASSREGGLAGHTQYF.

The chain carries TRBV18 and TRBJ1-4, with 7 bases that match TRBD1. The CDR3 runs 15 residues. V shed 3 bases, J shed 3 bases, and the junction held 4 bases outside the gene matches. Germline lookup yields CDR1 KGHSH and CDR2 LQKENI. As DNA, the CDR3 is TGTGCCAGCTCACCGGACAGGAGACCTAATGAAAAACTGTTTTTT. It yields the protein CASSPDRRPNEKLFF. The full variable domain, completed using reference TRBV18 and TRBJ1-4, is NAGVMQNPRHLVRRRGQEARLRCSPMKGHSHVYWYRQLPEEGLKFMVYLQKENIIDESGMPKERFSAEFPKEGPSILRIQQVVRGDSAAYFCASSPDRRPNEKLFFGSGTQLSVL.

This chain uses TRBV9 with TRBJ2-1; D may match TRBD1 or TRBD2 (5 bases each). The germline V and J ends were trimmed by 3 bases and 5 bases, with 21 bases remaining between them. CDR3 length: 17 amino acids. Germline CDR1 reads SGDLS; CDR2 reads YYNGEE. The CDR3, as DNA: TGTGCCAGCAGCGGGGGGATTGGCCTCCTGAAAAACAATGAGCAGTTCTTC. Its protein is CASSGGIGLLKNNEQFF.

The chain carries TRBV5-4 and TRBJ2-7; no reliable D call. V lost 2 bases and J lost 3, with 15 bases in between. This CDR3 is 15 amino acids long. The V gene's germline CDR1 is SGHNT and CDR2 YYREEE (reference sequence). The chain's CDR3 is CASSFRADPNYEQYF. The DNA for the CDR3 is TGTGCCAGCAGCTTCCGGGCGGACCCAAACTACGAGCAGTACTTC. Drawing the rest from reference TRBV5-4 and TRBJ2-7, the complete variable domain is ETGVTQSPTHLIKTRGQQVTLRCSSQSGHNTVSWYQQALGQGPQFIFQYYREEENGRGNFPPRFSGLQFPNYSSELNVNALELDDSALYLCASSFRADPNYEQYFGPGTRLTVT.

The J gene is TRBJ1-6, the V gene TRBV27; D might be TRBD1 (5 bases). CDR1 is MNHEY, CDR2 SMNVEV, per germline (reference sequence). There are 14 residues in the CDR3. The V gene lost 5 bases and the J gene lost 9 bases, with 14 bases spanning the gap. The CDR3 is CASSSQGRGSPLHF. The CDR3 coding sequence is TGTGCCAGCAGTAGTCAGGGTAGAGGTTCACCCCTCCACTTT.

At least ten counts were recorded for this clone. V usage is TRBV21-1 and J usage is TRBJ2-7; the table assigns TRBD1, which was not confirmed against the DNA. TRBV21-1 is termed a pseudogene. The CDR3 loop spans 15 amino acids. CDR3 sequence: CANNLRTGEPYEQYF. Written as DNA, the CDR3 is TGTGCCAACAACCTCAGGACAGGGGAGCCCTACGAGCAGTACTTC.

The rearrangement joins TRBV29-1 to TRBJ1-2; D not resolved. Trimming cost V 8 bases and J 0 bases, with 16 bases left between them. The germline gives CDR1 SQVTM, CDR2 ANQGSEA. The CDR3 spans 14 residues. This CDR3 reads CSSGETAANYGYTF. CDR3 in DNA: TGCAGCTCCGGGGAGACGGCAGCTAACTATGGCTACACCTTC.

This clone has only one observation. The gene calls are TRBV18 and TRBJ1-2; unclear D gene. The CDR3 sequence is 13 residues long. Germline V gene data show CDR1 as KGHSH and CDR2 as LQKENI. V lost 2 bases to trimming and J lost 5 bases, with 9 bases between them. The CDR3 nucleotides are TGTGCCAGCTCACCAGAGAGGGCATATGGCTACACCTTC. Translated: CASSPERAYGYTF.

The chain is built from TRBV2 and TRBJ2-3; D is perhaps TRBD1 (6 bases). Germline lookup yields CDR1 SNHLY and CDR2 FYNNEI. V was pared by 11 bases and J by 3 bases, with 21 bases between. The CDR3 runs 15 residues. This chain's CDR3 is CAGQRNRVFTDTQYF. CDR3 bases: TGTGCCGGACAACGAAACAGGGTTTTTACAGATACGCAGTATTTT.

The chain employs TRBV5-5 and TRBJ2-7; 7 positions agree with TRBD1. After removal of 4 bases from V and 3 bases from J, the junction contained 10 bases not matched to a gene. The CDR3 covers 15 residues. CDR1 and CDR2 from the germline V gene are SGHKS and YYEKEE (reference sequence). The CDR3 sequence: CASSRGTDIVYEQYF. CDR3 sequence (DNA): TGTGCCAGCAGCCGAGGGACAGACATTGTCTACGAGCAGTACTTC.

This clone has a handful of counts. The chain recombines TRBV7-9 with TRBJ2-2; D is undetermined. CDR3 length: 14 amino acids. Per germline, CDR1 SEHNR and CDR2 FQNEAQ (reference sequence). Trimming took 5 bases from V and 3 from J, leaving 10 bases between them. This chain's CDR3 is CASSEDGHTGELFF. CDR3 coding DNA: TGTGCCAGCAGCGAGGACGGTCACACCGGGGAGCTGTTTTTT.

V is TRBV6-5 and J is TRBJ2-5, with D possibly TRBD1 on 5 matching bases. V was trimmed by 2 bases and J by 3 bases, leaving 13 bases between them. The germline V gene has CDR1 MNHEY and CDR2 SVGAGI. This CDR3 spans 15 amino acids. This CDR3 reads CASSYVPRTKETQYF. The CDR3 nucleotides are TGTGCCAGCAGTTACGTGCCGCGGACAAAAGAGACCCAGTACTTC.

The J gene is TRBJ2-5, the V gene TRBV19; 12 bases map to TRBD2. Germline CDR1 and CDR2: LNHDA and SQIVND (reference sequence). The CDR3 length is 18 residues. V shed 1 base, J shed 1 base, and the junction held 7 bases outside the gene matches. The CDR3 sequence is CASSIAGLAGGGQETQYF. The CDR3 bases are TGTGCCAGTAGTATAGCTGGGCTAGCGGGAGGGGGCCAAGAGACCCAGTACTTC.

A single count supports this clone. The J gene is TRBJ1-3, the V gene TRBV4-2; D gene unclear. The CDR3 extends over 15 amino acids. V was shortened by 3 bases and J by 0 bases, with 9 bases between the two germline ends. Germline assignment: CDR1 LGHNA and CDR2 YNFKEQ. The CDR3 sequence is CASSHGRLSGNTIYF. The CDR3 DNA is TGTGCCAGCAGCCACGGACGGCTCTCTGGAAACACCATATATTTT.

This sequence joins TRBV10-1 and TRBJ2-7, with D perhaps assigned TRBD1 or TRBD2 (5 bases each). The CDR3 has 16 amino acids. Trimming took 6 bases from V and 5 from J, leaving 23 bases between them. The germline gives CDR1 WNHNN, CDR2 SYGVQD (reference sequence). CDR3 protein: CASSQDPGTLVHEQYF. The CDR3 bases are TGCGCCAGCAGCCAAGATCCCGGGACCCTAGTCCACGAGCAGTACTTC.

On this clone: Other nucleotide sequences from this sample produce the same CDR3. The chain carries TRBV19 and TRBJ2-7; D is unresolved. The germline V gene encodes CDR1 LNHDA and CDR2 SQIVND (reference sequence). Trimming cost V 5 bases and J 1 base, with 15 bases left between them. The CDR3 is made up of 15 amino acids. The CDR3 coding sequence is TGTGCCAGTAGTTGGGATGACTCTTCGTCCTACGAGCAGTACTTC. Its protein is CASSWDDSSSYEQYF.

This chain links TRBV10-3 with TRBJ2-2; D is undetermined. Germline lookup yields CDR1 ENHRY and CDR2 SYGVKD. Trimming left V 0 bases short and J 1 base short, with 9 bases between. The CDR3 sequence is 16 residues long. DNA for the CDR3: TGTGCCATCAGTGAGTCGTCGCAGAAGAACACCGGGGAGCTGTTTTTT. This sequence encodes CAISESSQKNTGELFF.

This rearrangement joins TRBV15 to TRBJ1-2; tentatively, D is TRBD1 (6 bases). This CDR3 region has 14 residues. Trimming removed 6 bases at V and 4 bases at J, with 15 bases between. Germline CDR1 LNHNV, CDR2 YYDKDF (reference sequence). The DNA of the CDR3 is TGTGCCACCAGGAGTAGGGCAGGGGTCTATGGCTACACCTTC. Its protein product is CATRSRAGVYGYTF. The variable domain in full, with the rest retrieved from reference TRBV15 and TRBJ1-2, is DAMVIQNPRYQVTQFGKPVTLSCSQTLNHNVMYWYQQKSSQAPKLLFHYYDKDFNNEADTPDNFQSRRPNTSFCFLDIRSPGLGDTAMYLCATRSRAGVYGYTFGSGTRLTVV.

The chain couples TRBV9 to TRBJ2-7; TRBD1 is a possible D gene (5 bases). Germline CDR1 reads SGDLS; CDR2 reads YYNGEE. There are 14 residues in the CDR3. V lost 4 bases, J lost 2 bases, and 13 bases lay in between. CDR3 bases: TGTGCCAGCAGCCTAGGACACATCCCCTACGAGCAGTACTTC. Translated: CASSLGHIPYEQYF.

The rearrangement links TRBV25-1 to TRBJ1-1; D remains ambiguous. Germline loops: CDR1 MGHDK, CDR2 SYGVNS. The CDR3 runs 14 residues. V dropped 2 bases and J dropped 3 bases, with 10 bases sitting between them. The CDR3 nucleotides are TGTGCCAGCAGTGAAGGCCGTACGGACACTGAAGCTTTCTTT. This encodes CASSEGRTDTEAFF.

The DNA of the CDR3 is TGTGCCAGCAGCTTGAATGTGGGTCAGTACTTC. Translation gives CASSLNVGQYF. The J gene is TRBJ2-4, the V gene TRBV12-1. TRBV12-1 is termed a pseudogene. The CDR3 sequence is 11 residues long.

The CDR3 nucleotides read TGTGCCAGCAGTTTCTCCGGGACAGCTCATGGCTACACCTTC. This translates into CASSFSGTAHGYTF. The V and J genes are TRBV28 and TRBJ1-2, with 7 bases matching TRBD1. The germline CDR1 and CDR2 sequences are MDHEN and SYDVKM. The CDR3 runs 14 residues. V was pared by 3 bases and J by 6 bases, with 7 bases of the junction left unmatched.

A few counts support this clone. This sequence joins TRBV6-5 and TRBJ1-2, with unresolved D. Trimming removed 8 bases at V and 7 bases at J, with 14 bases between. This CDR3 contains 12 residues. Per germline, CDR1 MNHEY and CDR2 SVGAGI. CDR3: CASRLLEGGYTF. The CDR3 DNA follows: TGTGCCAGCCGCCTCCTTGAGGGTGGCTACACCTTC.

CDR3 nucleotide sequence: TGTGCCAGCTGGGCAGGGGGCGGCAAGCCCCAGCATTTT. Its protein is CASWAGGGKPQHF. The J gene is TRBJ1-5, the V gene TRBV2, with TRBD1 identical over 8 bases. Germline lookup yields CDR1 SNHLY and CDR2 FYNNEI. Trimming cost V 8 bases and J 8 bases; bases outside gene matches: 8. The CDR3 totals 13 residues.

Only a few counts were recorded for this clone. V is TRBV2 and J is TRBJ1-1; D gene uncertain. V was shortened by 2 bases and J by 5 bases, with 18 bases between the two germline ends. CDR3 length: 16 amino acids. CDR1 and CDR2 (germline): SNHLY, FYNNEI. The CDR3 DNA is TGTGCCAGCAGTGAATATTTATCTCCGGTGGGAACTGAAGCTTTCTTT. This gives the protein CASSEYLSPVGTEAFF.